This T cell receptor beta chain comes out of a study of blood T cell repertoires in COVID-19. Germline values: CDR1 GTSNPN, CDR2 SVGIG (reference sequence). The ends were cut back, 1 base at V and 1 base at J, with 13 bases in the middle. The CDR3 consists of 15 residues. TCRdb's copy holds only in-frame clones and misses some; the assay was immunoSEQ multiplex PCR. The sample has around 150,000 clones, approximately 80% seen once; the top ten hold over 10%. The receptor comes from a woman aged 55-70 years who had recovered from COVID-19. The chain joins TRBV30 to TRBJ2-5; no reliable D call. The sequenced sample was PBMCs or T cells enriched from blood (not recorded which). The CDR3 is CAWSESVWAQETQYF. In DNA form, the CDR3 reads TGTGCCTGGAGTGAATCAGTGTGGGCCCAAGAGACCCAGTACTTC. Filled out from reference TRBV30 and TRBJ2-5, the complete variable domain reads SQTIHQWPATLVQPVGSPLSLECTVEGTSNPNLYWYRQAAGRGLQLLFYSVGIGQISSEVPQNLSASRPQDRQFILSSKKLLLSDSGFYLCAWSESVWAQETQYFGPGTRLLVL.